What follows are 30 T cell receptor beta chains derived from one specimen sequenced in a study of CD8 T cells in Susac syndrome. Reverse transcription used about 0.45 to 1 ug RNA and random hexamers. From the immunoSEQ multiplex PCR reads, TCRdb called clonotypes with MiXCR, one entry per CDR3 protein. The sample lists over 100,000 distinct CDR3 sequences; roughly 97% were seen once. What was sequenced was CD4+ T cells from PBMCs. These receptors were taken from a human donor in good health.

The chain uses TRBV27 and TRBJ2-7, with TRBD1 matching 7 bases. The junction had 3 bases not matched to a gene; V was cut back by 1 base and J by 0 bases. This CDR3 is 15 amino acids long. Germline V gene sequence: CDR1 MNHEY, CDR2 SMNVEV (reference sequence). CDR3 nucleotides: TGTGCCAGCAGTTTATGGGCAGGGGGCTCCTACGAGCAGTACTTC. Translated: CASSLWAGGSYEQYF.

This chain uses TRBV6-5 with TRBJ1-5; TRBD1 agrees at 8 bases. The ends lost 0 bases at V and 5 bases at J; junction bases unmatched: 9. The CDR3 length is 17 residues. The germline gives CDR1 MNHEY, CDR2 SVGAGI. The CDR3 region has the DNA TGTGCCAGCAGTTACTCTAGGTCAGGGGGACAGGATCAGCCCCAGCATTTT. It codes for CASSYSRSGGQDQPQHF.

The chain combines TRBV3-1 with TRBJ2-5; TRBD2 matches 10 bases. The ends lost 5 bases at V and 5 bases at J; junction bases unmatched: 8. The CDR3 length is 15 residues. Germline CDR1 is LGHDT and CDR2 is YNNKEL (reference sequence). The CDR3 region is CASSFPSGGSETQYF. The CDR3 nucleotides read TGTGCCAGCAGCTTCCCTAGCGGGGGTTCGGAGACCCAGTACTTC.

The chain carries TRBV24-1 and TRBJ1-5; 7 bases agree with TRBD1. The CDR3 extends over 14 amino acids. The germline V gene encodes CDR1 KGHDR and CDR2 SFDVKD. J gave up 4 bases and V 4 bases, and 3 bases lay outside the gene matches. CDR3 sequence: CATSEQGLNQPQHF. Here the CDR3 DNA reads TGTGCCACCAGTGAACAGGGGTTGAATCAGCCCCAGCATTTT.

In this sample, this clonotype turned up once. This rearrangement joins TRBV5-1 to TRBJ2-6; TRBD1 agrees at 8 bases. This CDR3 spans 15 amino acids. Trimming removed 8 bases from V and 0 bases from J; junction bases left unmatched: 4. Germline CDR1 SGHRS, CDR2 YFSETQ. CDR3 in amino acids: CASRTGSSGANVLTF. In nucleotides, the CDR3 is TGCGCCAGTAGGACAGGGTCCTCTGGGGCCAACGTCCTGACTTTC.

The chain employs TRBV7-9 and TRBJ2-1; possible D gene TRBD1, 7 bases. Germline V gene data show CDR1 as SEHNR and CDR2 as FQNEAQ (reference sequence). The germline V and J ends were trimmed by 3 bases and 7 bases, with 10 bases remaining between them. The CDR3 spans 13 residues. In nucleotides, the CDR3 is TGTGCCAGCAGCTTCCAGGGGGGAAATGAGCAGTTCTTC. It specifies CASSFQGGNEQFF.

The chain links TRBV4-1 to TRBJ2-7; 11 bases match TRBD2. The CDR3 sequence is 17 residues long. Germline CDR1 is MGHRA and CDR2 is YSYEKL. Losses at the gene ends were 1 base for V and 3 bases for J; bases not matched to a gene: 8. CDR3: CASSQAQLAGDNYEQYF. The CDR3 region has the DNA TGCGCCAGCAGCCAAGCCCAACTAGCGGGAGATAACTACGAGCAGTACTTC.

This clonotype was observed once. This chain uses TRBV14 with TRBJ1-2; a weak D match, TRBD1 (6 bases). This CDR3 has 17 residues. Between the trimmed V and J ends, which lost 3 bases and 6 bases, there was a span of 23 bases. Germline CDR1 SGHDN, CDR2 FVKESK. The CDR3 spells CASSQVGVVGGEDGYTF. CDR3 coding DNA: TGTGCCAGCAGCCAGGTGGGAGTAGTCGGGGGCGAGGATGGCTACACCTTC.

A note on this clonotype: A read error may produce the germline difference seen at one junction end. The chain couples TRBV7-9 to TRBJ2-7; 7 bases match TRBD1. CDR1 is SEHNR, CDR2 FQNEAQ, per germline (reference sequence). The CDR3 is made up of 14 amino acids. The CDR3 sequence is CASTLGDSAYEQYF. CDR3 in DNA: TGTGCCAGCACCTTAGGGGACAGTGCCTACGAGCAGTACTTC.

The chain couples TRBV15 to TRBJ2-7; 9 nucleotides match TRBD2. There are 15 residues in the CDR3. V was clipped by 0 bases and J by 7 bases; unmatched bases: 7. The germline V gene encodes CDR1 LNHNV and CDR2 YYDKDF (reference sequence). This CDR3 reads CATSRDLAGAKEQYF. In DNA, the CDR3 is TGTGCCACCAGCAGAGATTTAGCGGGAGCGAAAGAGCAGTACTTC.

The chain combines TRBV18 with TRBJ2-3; 7 nucleotides match TRBD1. V was clipped by 3 bases and J by 2 bases; unmatched bases: 2. The CDR3 spans 14 residues. Looked up from germline, CDR1 is KGHSH and CDR2 is LQKENI. The CDR3 region has the DNA TGTGCCAGCTCACCGGGACAGACCACAGATACGCAGTATTTT. It codes for CASSPGQTTDTQYF.

The chain employs TRBV7-9 and TRBJ2-3, with 16 positions matching TRBD2. V lost 5 bases to trimming and J lost 4 bases; unmatched junction nucleotides: 6. This CDR3 has 17 residues. Germline CDR1 is SEHNR and CDR2 is FQNEAQ (reference sequence). The CDR3 sequence is CASSPGLAGGPADTQYF. CDR3 nucleotides: TGTGCCAGCAGCCCGGGACTAGCGGGAGGGCCCGCAGATACGCAGTATTTT.

J is TRBJ2-1 and V is TRBV5-1; maybe TRBD1 (5 bases). Trimming took off 0 bases at V and 0 bases at J, with 10 bases between the two ends. The CDR3 spans 16 residues. Germline V lookup: CDR1 SGHRS, CDR2 YFSETQ. The CDR3 DNA is TGCGCCAGCAGCTTGGGTGGGGCTCCCTCCTACAATGAGCAGTTCTTC. Residues: CASSLGGAPSYNEQFF.

The genes are TRBV7-6 and TRBJ1-2, with D unclear. V was cut by 8 bases and J by 2 bases, with 18 bases left in between. The CDR3 covers 15 residues. Germline CDR1 SGHVS, CDR2 FNYEAQ. CDR3 in DNA: TGTGCCAGCGGCAATTTGGCAGGCCTAAACTATGGCTACACCTTC. Its protein product is CASGNLAGLNYGYTF.

V usage is TRBV20-1 and J usage is TRBJ1-5, with 7 bases fitting TRBD1. The CDR3 runs 14 residues. Germline V gives CDR1 DFQATT, CDR2 SNEGSKA (reference sequence). V was clipped by 6 bases and J by 2 bases; unmatched bases: 7. The CDR3 coding sequence is TGCAGTGCAATACAGGGGTCGCGCAATCAGCCCCAGCATTTT. This gives the protein CSAIQGSRNQPQHF.

The rearrangement joins TRBV3-1 to TRBJ1-4; D unresolved. With 3 bases removed from V and 0 bases from J, the gap between germline ends came to 11 bases. The CDR3 contains 16 residues. Germline V CDR1 and CDR2: LGHDT, YNNKEL (reference sequence). The CDR3 DNA follows: TGTGCCAGCAGCCATGCACCAGTCACAACTAATGAAAAACTGTTTTTT. It translates to CASSHAPVTTNEKLFF.

This sequence joins TRBV7-9 and TRBJ2-3, with unresolved D. CDR1 SEHNR and CDR2 FQNEAQ come from the germline V gene (reference sequence). The CDR3 is 13 residues long. V was trimmed by 0 bases and J by 4 bases, leaving 5 bases between them. The CDR3 sequence is CASSLAASDTQYF. The CDR3 bases are TGTGCCAGCAGCTTAGCGGCATCAGATACGCAGTATTTT. Full variable domain (rest looked up from reference TRBV7-9 and TRBJ2-3): DTGVSQNPRHKITKRGQNVTFRCDPISEHNRLYWYRQTLGQGPEFLTYFQNEAQLEKSRLLSDRFSAERPKGSFSTLEIQRTEQGDSAMYLCASSLAASDTQYFGPGTRLTVL.

The V call is TRBV7-9, the J call TRBJ1-1, with D perhaps matching TRBD1 (6 bases). From germline, CDR1 is SEHNR and CDR2 FQNEAQ (reference sequence). There are 14 residues in the CDR3. V shed 1 base and J shed 3 bases, with 9 bases lying between them. The CDR3 spells CASSLGQGYTEAFF. CDR3 DNA: TGTGCCAGCAGCTTAGGTCAGGGGTACACTGAAGCTTTCTTT.

The V gene is TRBV9, the J gene TRBJ2-7; TRBD2 is a possible D gene (5 bases). CDR1 and CDR2 (germline): SGDLS, YYNGEE. This CDR3 spans 17 amino acids. V lost 0 bases, J lost 3 bases, and 19 bases lay in between. The CDR3 nucleotides are TGTGCCAGCAGCGTAGGGATTTCGGGGTCATCTAACTACGAGCAGTACTTC. Encoded protein: CASSVGISGSSNYEQYF. Combining the CDR3 with reference TRBV9 and TRBJ2-7 gives the whole variable domain DSGVTQTPKHLITATGQRVTLRCSPRSGDLSVYWYQQSLDQGLQFLIQYYNGEERAKGNILERFSAQQFPDLHSELNLSSLELGDSALYFCASSVGISGSSNYEQYFGPGTRLTVT.

The chain combines TRBV20-1 with TRBJ2-7; 10 nucleotides align to TRBD1. CDR3 length equals 15 residues. Germline CDR1 reads DFQATT; CDR2 reads SNEGSKA (reference sequence). The V segment lost 5 bases and the J segment 0 bases; nucleotides outside the gene matches: 7. In nucleotides, the CDR3 is TGCAGTGCTGGGGGGGGACAGGGGATCTCCTACGAGCAGTACTTC. Its protein is CSAGGGQGISYEQYF.

The chain employs TRBV3-1 and TRBJ1-2; TRBD1 matches 7 bases. The V and J ends lost 4 bases and 6 bases, in that order; junction bases with no gene match: 2. CDR1 LGHDT and CDR2 YNNKEL come from the germline V gene (reference sequence). This CDR3 is built from 12 residues. The CDR3 DNA is TGTGCCAGCAGCCGAGACAGGGATGGCTACACCTTC. This encodes CASSRDRDGYTF.

This chain uses TRBV7-2 with TRBJ1-1, with D hard to call. V lost 2 bases, J lost 0 bases, and 7 bases lay in between. Germline CDR1 SGHTA, CDR2 FQGNSA. This CDR3 comprises 14 residues. The CDR3 DNA is TGTGCCAGCAGCTTAATAGGGATGAACACTGAAGCTTTCTTT. Translated: CASSLIGMNTEAFF.

This clonotype appeared once. The gene calls are TRBV5-4 and TRBJ2-5; D might be TRBD2 (7 bases). CDR3 length equals 15 residues. V was shortened by 4 bases and J by 4 bases, with 17 bases between the two germline ends. Germline V gene lookup returns CDR1 SGHNT and CDR2 YYREEE (reference sequence). CDR3 sequence (DNA): TGTGCCAGCAGCCCCTCGGACAGCGGGGTAGAGACCCAGTACTTC. Translated: CASSPSDSGVETQYF.

J is TRBJ1-5 and V is TRBV25-1, with D maybe TRBD1 (6 bases). CDR1 MGHDK and CDR2 SYGVNS come from the germline V gene. This CDR3 has 16 residues. V lost 4 bases to trimming and J lost 3 bases, with 16 bases between them. As DNA, the CDR3 is TGTGCCAGCAGTGGACCTACAGGGAACATCAATCAGCCCCAGCATTTT. As protein: CASSGPTGNINQPQHF.

This sequence joins TRBV7-2 and TRBJ1-1; D is unclear. The CDR3 sequence is 14 residues long. The germline V and J ends were trimmed by 2 bases and 1 base, with 8 bases remaining between them. CDR1 and CDR2 (germline): SGHTA, FQGNSA. CDR3 nucleotide sequence: TGTGCCAGCAGCTTACGGCAGCCGAACACTGAAGCTTTCTTT. It codes for CASSLRQPNTEAFF.

V is TRBV29-1 and J is TRBJ1-1; a possible D gene is TRBD1 (6 bases). Germline CDR1 reads SQVTM; CDR2 reads ANQGSEA. The CDR3 extends over 14 amino acids. Trimming removed 5 bases from V and 0 bases from J, with 13 bases in between. The CDR3 loop is CSVSKGGLNTEAFF. CDR3 sequence (DNA): TGCAGCGTTTCAAAGGGGGGACTGAACACTGAAGCTTTCTTT.

This chain uses TRBV27 with TRBJ1-5; D gene unclear. The CDR3 has 14 amino acids. V was cut by 3 bases and J by 1 base, with 7 bases left in between. From germline, CDR1 is MNHEY and CDR2 SMNVEV (reference sequence). The CDR3 protein is CASSFRASNQPQHF. In DNA, the CDR3 is TGTGCCAGCAGTTTCCGCGCCAGCAATCAGCCCCAGCATTTT.

The chain is built from TRBV4-1 and TRBJ2-7, with TRBD2 identical over 7 bases. Germline V CDR1 and CDR2: MGHRA, YSYEKL. Losses at the gene ends were 1 base for V and 2 bases for J; bases not matched to a gene: 14. This CDR3 spans 18 amino acids. CDR3 bases: TGCGCCAGCAGCCAAGTCGCGCCGATAGCGGGCCGGACCTACGAGCAGTACTTC. This translates into CASSQVAPIAGRTYEQYF.

The chain couples TRBV7-9 to TRBJ1-4; 7 nucleotides agree with TRBD1. Germline assignment: CDR1 SEHNR and CDR2 FQNEAQ (reference sequence). J lost 8 bases, V lost 1 base, and 7 bases had no gene match. The CDR3 has 15 residues. The CDR3 loop reads CASSLDWTGGEKLFF. The CDR3, as DNA: TGTGCCAGCAGCTTAGATTGGACAGGAGGGGAAAAACTGTTTTTT.

The chain is built from TRBV27 and TRBJ1-2; D perhaps matches TRBD1 (6 bases). The germline V and J ends were trimmed by 6 bases and 1 base, with 9 bases remaining between them. The CDR3 sequence is 13 residues long. Germline V gene lookup returns CDR1 MNHEY and CDR2 SMNVEV (reference sequence). The CDR3 loop is CASRKDSNYGYTF. The CDR3 DNA is TGTGCCAGCAGGAAGGACAGTAACTATGGCTACACCTTC.